The 17 T cell receptor beta chains below come from one sample, sequenced in a study of blood T cell repertoires in COVID-19. Produced via immunoSEQ multiplex PCR; TCRdb's table is partial and in-frame only. The table records about 100,000 clones, about 90% of them present only once. The sequenced sample was peripheral blood. All receptors come from a man aged 80 or over with acute or convalescent COVID-19.

To note about this clone: Additional DNA sequences in this sample encode the identical CDR3. The V gene is TRBV3-1 (or the pseudogene TRBV3-2), the J gene TRBJ1-1; D is possibly TRBD1 (6 bases). The CDR3 covers 14 residues. The germline V gene encodes CDR1 LGHDT and CDR2 YNNKEL (reference sequence). V dropped 3 bases and J dropped 0 bases, with 8 bases sitting between them. CDR3 coding DNA: TGTGCCAGCAGCCAGGGACAAATGAACACTGAAGCTTTCTTT. Encoded protein: CASSQGQMNTEAFF.

The chain carries TRBV5-1 and TRBJ1-1; 8 bases align to TRBD1. From germline, CDR1 is SGHRS and CDR2 YFSETQ. Germline trimming cut 5 bases from V and 4 bases from J; bases unmatched to any gene: 10. The CDR3 is 15 amino acids. In DNA, the CDR3 is TGCGCCAGCAGAGCGCAGGGGGCGGCTTCCACTGAAGCTTTCTTT. This translates into CASRAQGAASTEAFF.

V is TRBV19 and J is TRBJ2-1; D possibly corresponds to TRBD1 (5 bases). The CDR3 has 16 residues. V lost 8 bases, J lost 5 bases, and 22 bases lay in between. CDR1 is LNHDA and CDR2 is SQIVND in the germline V gene (reference sequence). CDR3 in amino acids: CASSAWLGSGNNEQFF. The CDR3 nucleotides read TGTGCCAGTTCAGCGTGGTTAGGTTCAGGGAACAATGAGCAGTTCTTC. Complete variable domain (other parts from reference TRBV19 and TRBJ2-1): DGGITQSPKYLFRKEGQNVTLSCEQNLNHDAMYWYRQDPGQGLRLIYYSQIVNDFQKGDIAEGYSVSREKKESFPLTVTSAQKNPTAFYLCASSAWLGSGNNEQFFGPGTRLTVL.

V and J are TRBV5-1 and TRBJ2-1; D is possibly TRBD1 (5 bases). Trimming left V 0 bases short and J 1 base short, with 8 bases between. This CDR3 has 15 amino acids. CDR1 SGHRS and CDR2 YFSETQ come from the germline V gene. CDR3: CASSLAQGSYNEQFF. The CDR3 DNA reads as TGCGCCAGCAGCTTGGCCCAGGGATCCTACAATGAGCAGTTCTTC.

The genes are TRBV7-8 and TRBJ2-7; TRBD1 matches at 9 bases. The CDR3 extends over 14 amino acids. V dropped 5 bases and J dropped 2; count of bases not matched to a gene: 4. CDR1 is SGHVS and CDR2 is FQNEAQ in the germline V gene. The CDR3 region has the DNA TGTGCCAGCAGCCTCCGGGACAGGGCCTACGAGCAGTACTTC. Its translation is CASSLRDRAYEQYF. The entire variable domain, with the rest obtained from reference TRBV7-8 and TRBJ2-7, is as follows: GAGVSQSPRYKVAKRGQDVALRCDPISGHVSLFWYQQALGQGPEFLTYFQNEAQLDKSGLPSDRFFAERPEGSVSTLKIQRTQQEDSAVYLCASSLRDRAYEQYFGPGTRLTVT.

This clone was seen a handful of times. The DNA for the CDR3 is TGTGCCTGGAGTGCGGGGATCGCTCAGCCCCAGCATTTT. Protein: CAWSAGIAQPQHF. The chain employs TRBV30 and TRBJ1-5; D not resolved. The V end was cut by 1 base, the J end by 6 bases, with 10 bases between. The CDR3 is 13 residues long. Germline CDR1 GTSNPN, CDR2 SVGIG (reference sequence).

In its sample, this clone was seen once. The genes are TRBV18 and TRBJ2-3; TRBD1 matches 10 bases. The CDR3 sequence is 15 residues long. Germline V gives CDR1 KGHSH, CDR2 LQKENI. With V trimmed by 5 bases and J by 5 bases, 7 bases remained unmatched. CDR3 DNA sequence: TGTGCCAGCTCAAGACAGGGGGCATCTAAAGATACGCAGTATTTT. Residues: CASSRQGASKDTQYF.

The chain combines TRBV6-5 with TRBJ1-1, with D possibly matching TRBD1 (6 bases). Germline CDR1 MNHEY, CDR2 SVGAGI. This CDR3 region has 14 residues. Trimming pared 5 bases from V and 0 bases from J, leaving 10 bases between. The CDR3 DNA is TGTGCCAGCAGTCCCGACAGGCTGAACACTGAAGCTTTCTTT. It codes for CASSPDRLNTEAFF.

This clone was recorded once. This rearrangement joins TRBV5-8 to TRBJ1-1; D is unresolved. The CDR3 sequence is 14 residues long. Per germline, CDR1 SGHTS and CDR2 YDEGEE. The V gene lost 0 bases and the J gene lost 0 bases, with 6 bases spanning the gap. The CDR3 loop is CASSLGPVNTEAFF. The CDR3 bases are TGTGCCAGCAGCTTGGGTCCAGTGAACACTGAAGCTTTCTTT.

The chain joins TRBV10-3 to TRBJ2-7; TRBD1 aligns across 7 bases. V lost 6 bases to trimming and J lost 3 bases; unmatched junction nucleotides: 5. CDR1 and CDR2 (germline): ENHRY, SYGVKD. The CDR3 sequence is 13 residues long. CDR3 loop: CAIRRPGGYEQYF. The DNA for the CDR3 is TGTGCCATCAGGCGTCCAGGGGGCTACGAGCAGTACTTC.

V usage is TRBV6-5 and J usage is TRBJ1-2, with TRBD1 identical over 7 bases. The germline gives CDR1 MNHEY, CDR2 SVGAGI. V shed 6 bases, J shed 6 bases, and the junction held 4 bases outside the gene matches. CDR3 length equals 12 residues. The CDR3 DNA reads TGTGCCAGCAGGGGGACAGTTAATGGCTACACCTTC. Encoded protein: CASRGTVNGYTF.

This clone has only one observation. This chain joins TRBV5-1 and TRBJ2-4; TRBD1 agrees at 9 bases. The germline V gene has CDR1 SGHRS and CDR2 YFSETQ. V trimming: 4 bases; J trimming: 3 bases; junction bases outside the gene matches: 5. CDR3 length: 15 amino acids. Written as DNA, the CDR3 is TGCGCCAGCAGCCAAAAGACAGGGGGCAAAAACATTCAGTACTTC. Translating it yields CASSQKTGGKNIQYF.

J is TRBJ2-7 and V is TRBV3-1 (or the pseudogene TRBV3-2), with 8 bases fitting TRBD2. The J segment lost 4 bases and the V segment lost 1 base, leaving 9 bases of the junction unmatched. The CDR3 runs 16 residues. Germline V gene lookup returns CDR1 LGHDT and CDR2 YNNKEL (reference sequence). CDR3 in DNA: TGTGCCAGCAGCCAAGGATGGTCAGCGGGAGAGTACGAGCAGTACTTC. Translating gives CASSQGWSAGEYEQYF.

The rearrangement links TRBV5-4 to TRBJ2-5, with TRBD2 matching 8 bases. CDR3 length: 14 amino acids. CDR1 and CDR2 from the germline V gene are SGHNT and YYREEE (reference sequence). V lost 1 base, J lost 5 bases, and 4 bases stayed unmatched. As DNA, the CDR3 is TGTGCCAGCAGCTTGCGCCGGGGGGGGGAGACCCAGTACTTC. This codes for CASSLRRGGETQYF.

V gene TRBV5-1 combines with J gene TRBJ2-1; 11 bases agree with TRBD1. Losses at the gene ends were 4 bases for V and 7 bases for J; bases not matched to a gene: 4. Germline CDR1 is SGHRS and CDR2 is YFSETQ. The CDR3 consists of 14 residues. This CDR3 is CASSPGQGVNEQFF. CDR3 sequence (DNA): TGCGCCAGCAGCCCGGGACAGGGGGTTAATGAGCAGTTCTTC.

This chain joins TRBV4-1 and TRBJ2-4; D is perhaps TRBD1 (6 bases). The length of the CDR3 is 16 residues. Germline V gives CDR1 MGHRA, CDR2 YSYEKL. V was cut by 5 bases and J by 9 bases, with 23 bases left in between. CDR3 residues: CASSLTQGTGPGIQYF. In DNA form, the CDR3 reads TGCGCCAGCAGCTTAACCCAGGGGACGGGGCCCGGCATTCAGTACTTC.

The chain uses TRBV6-4 and TRBJ1-2; D is perhaps TRBD1 (5 bases). Germline lookup yields CDR1 MRHNA and CDR2 SNTAGT. The CDR3 consists of 14 residues. Deletions cut 0 bases from V and 5 bases from J, with 10 bases between. The chain's CDR3 is CASSDSAGQYGYTF. DNA for the CDR3: TGTGCCAGCAGTGACTCGGCAGGGCAGTATGGCTACACCTTC.